The clone carrying this TCR beta chain has at least ten counts. What it recognizes is unknown. This record belongs to a study of T cells after yellow fever vaccination. Whole-study context: Fractions with few cells were prepared using SMART-Seq v4 Ultra Low Input. The study's findings and limits: Faster peaking, at day 5 versus 15, marked a secondary response that was weaker.

V gave up 5 bases and J gave up 2 bases, with 10 bases separating them. From germline, CDR1 is SGHTA and CDR2 FQGNSA. This CDR3 spans 14 amino acids. The TCR cDNA carried a universal primer site and UMIs from 5'RACE template switching. TCRdb re-called the 5' RACE reads with MiXCR, one entry per CDR3 protein. The data contain around 310,000 distinct CDR3 sequences, almost 4% of them singletons. The chain combines TRBV7-2 with TRBJ1-5; TRBD1 is a possible D gene (5 bases). The sequenced sample was PBMCs, obtained 5 days after the yellow fever booster vaccination. The clonotype was recovered from a man between 18 and 35 years old who received the YFV17D yellow fever vaccine. CDR3 coding DNA: TGTGCCAGCAGCCTACAGGATCGCAATCAGCCCCAGCATTTT. Protein: CASSLQDRNQPQHF.